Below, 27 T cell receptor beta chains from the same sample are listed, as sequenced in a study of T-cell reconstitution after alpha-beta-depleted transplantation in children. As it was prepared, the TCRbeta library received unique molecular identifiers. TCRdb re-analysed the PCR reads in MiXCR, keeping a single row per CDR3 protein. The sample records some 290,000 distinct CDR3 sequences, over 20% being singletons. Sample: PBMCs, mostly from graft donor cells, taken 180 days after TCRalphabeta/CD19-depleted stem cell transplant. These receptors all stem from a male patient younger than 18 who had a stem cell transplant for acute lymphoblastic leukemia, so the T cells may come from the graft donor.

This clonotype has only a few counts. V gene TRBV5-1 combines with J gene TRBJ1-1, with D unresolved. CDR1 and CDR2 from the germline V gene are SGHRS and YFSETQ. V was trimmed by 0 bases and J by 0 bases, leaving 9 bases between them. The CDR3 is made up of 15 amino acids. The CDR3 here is CASSLEGRLNTEAFF. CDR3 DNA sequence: TGCGCCAGCAGCTTGGAAGGCAGATTGAACACTGAAGCTTTCTTT. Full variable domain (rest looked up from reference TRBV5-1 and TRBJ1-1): KAGVTQTPRYLIKTRGQQVTLSCSPISGHRSVSWYQQTPGQGLQFLFEYFSETQRNKGNFPGRFSGRQFSNSRSEMNVSTLELGDSALYLCASSLEGRLNTEAFFGQGTRLTVV.

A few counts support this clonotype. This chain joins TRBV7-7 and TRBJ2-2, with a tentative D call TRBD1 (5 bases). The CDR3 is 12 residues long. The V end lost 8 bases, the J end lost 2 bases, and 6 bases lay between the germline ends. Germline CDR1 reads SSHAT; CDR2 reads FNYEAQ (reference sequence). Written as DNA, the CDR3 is TGTGCCAGCGGGGCAAACACCGGGGAGCTGTTTTTT. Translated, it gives CASGANTGELFF.

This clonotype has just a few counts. Here the CDR3 DNA reads TGCAGTGCTAGACCGGGACTAGCGGGAGGCGAGACCCAGTACTTC. It translates to CSARPGLAGGETQYF. V gene TRBV20-1 combines with J gene TRBJ2-5; TRBD2 aligns across 15 bases. CDR3 length: 15 amino acids. Per the germline V gene, CDR1 is DFQATT and CDR2 is SNEGSKA (reference sequence). Germline trimming cut 2 bases from V and 5 bases from J; bases unmatched to any gene: 3.

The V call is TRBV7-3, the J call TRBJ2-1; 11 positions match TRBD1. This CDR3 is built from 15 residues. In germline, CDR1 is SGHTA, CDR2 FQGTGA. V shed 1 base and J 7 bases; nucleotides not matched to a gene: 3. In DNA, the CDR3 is TGTGCCAGCAGCTTAATGGGACAGGGGGGGAATGAGCAGTTCTTC. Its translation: CASSLMGQGGNEQFF.

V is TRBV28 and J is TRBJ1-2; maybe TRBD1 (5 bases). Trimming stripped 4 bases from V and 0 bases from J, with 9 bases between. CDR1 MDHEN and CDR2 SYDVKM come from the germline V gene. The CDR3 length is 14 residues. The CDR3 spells CASSWGTANYGYTF. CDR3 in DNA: TGTGCCAGCAGTTGGGGCACTGCTAACTATGGCTACACCTTC.

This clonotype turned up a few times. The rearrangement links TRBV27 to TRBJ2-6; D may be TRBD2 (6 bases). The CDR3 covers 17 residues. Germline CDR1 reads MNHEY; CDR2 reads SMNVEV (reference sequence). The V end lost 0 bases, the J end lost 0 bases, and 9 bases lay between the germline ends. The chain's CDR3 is CASSLSQGLSGANVLTF. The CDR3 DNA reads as TGTGCCAGCAGTTTATCGCAGGGACTCTCTGGGGCCAACGTCCTGACTTTC. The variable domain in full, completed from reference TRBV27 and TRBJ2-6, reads EAQVTQNPRYLITVTGKKLTVTCSQNMNHEYMSWYRQDPGLGLRQIYYSMNVEVTDKGDVPEGYKVSRKEKRNFPLILESPSPNQTSLYFCASSLSQGLSGANVLTFGAGSRLTVL.

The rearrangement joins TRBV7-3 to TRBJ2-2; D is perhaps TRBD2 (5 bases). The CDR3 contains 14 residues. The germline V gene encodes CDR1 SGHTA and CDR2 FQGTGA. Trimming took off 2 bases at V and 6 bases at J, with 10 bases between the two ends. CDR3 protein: CASSLWGVSGELFF. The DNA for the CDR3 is TGTGCCAGCAGCTTATGGGGAGTATCCGGGGAGCTGTTTTTT.

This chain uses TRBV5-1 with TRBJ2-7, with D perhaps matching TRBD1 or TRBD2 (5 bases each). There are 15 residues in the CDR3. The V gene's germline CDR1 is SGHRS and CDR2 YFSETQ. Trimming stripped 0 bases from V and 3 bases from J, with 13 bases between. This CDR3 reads CASSLDRDGFYEQYF. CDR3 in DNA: TGCGCCAGCAGCTTGGATCGGGACGGATTCTACGAGCAGTACTTC.

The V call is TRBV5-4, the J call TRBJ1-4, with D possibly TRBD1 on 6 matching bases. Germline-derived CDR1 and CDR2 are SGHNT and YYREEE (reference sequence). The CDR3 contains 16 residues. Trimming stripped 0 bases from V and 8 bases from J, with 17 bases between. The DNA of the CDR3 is TGTGCCAGCAGCTTGGGAGGGGGGACACCAAAGGAAAAACTGTTTTTT. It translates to CASSLGGGTPKEKLFF.

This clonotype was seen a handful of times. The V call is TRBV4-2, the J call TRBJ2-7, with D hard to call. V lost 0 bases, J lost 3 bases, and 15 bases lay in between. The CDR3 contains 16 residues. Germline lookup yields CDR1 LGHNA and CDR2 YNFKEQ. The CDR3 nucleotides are TGTGCCAGCAGCCAAGATGGAGCCACAGAACACTACGAGCAGTACTTC. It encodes CASSQDGATEHYEQYF.

The CDR3 spells CASSPRDRYYEQYF. DNA of the CDR3: TGTGCCAGCTCACCAAGGGACAGGTACTACGAGCAGTACTTC. The rearrangement joins TRBV18 to TRBJ2-7, with 8 bases lining up with TRBD1. The V gene end was trimmed by 2 bases and the J gene end by 3 bases; junction bases not matched to a gene: 3. The V gene's germline CDR1 is KGHSH and CDR2 LQKENI. The CDR3 consists of 14 residues.

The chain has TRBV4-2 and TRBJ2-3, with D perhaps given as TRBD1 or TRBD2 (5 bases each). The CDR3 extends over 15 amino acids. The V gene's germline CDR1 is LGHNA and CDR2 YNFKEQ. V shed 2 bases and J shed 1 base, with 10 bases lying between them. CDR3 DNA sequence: TGTGCCAGCAGCCAACCGGGACCACGCACAGATACGCAGTATTTT. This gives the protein CASSQPGPRTDTQYF.

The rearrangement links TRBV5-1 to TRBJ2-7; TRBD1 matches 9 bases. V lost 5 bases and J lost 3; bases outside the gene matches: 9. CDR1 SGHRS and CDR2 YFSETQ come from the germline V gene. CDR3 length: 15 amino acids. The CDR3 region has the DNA TGCGCCAGCAGGCCCCCCGGGACAGGGTTCTACGAGCAGTACTTC. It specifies CASRPPGTGFYEQYF.

This CDR3 is CASSLSPTLVPTDTQYF. DNA for the CDR3: TGTGCCAGCAGTTTATCCCCCACACTAGTTCCCACAGATACGCAGTATTTT. The V and J genes are TRBV27 and TRBJ2-3; possible D gene TRBD2, 5 bases. CDR1 is MNHEY, CDR2 SMNVEV, per germline (reference sequence). Between the trimmed V and J ends, which lost 0 bases and 2 bases, there was a span of 15 bases. This CDR3 comprises 17 residues.

CDR3 in amino acids: CAANSSAGSKAQPQHF. CDR3 in DNA: TGTGCCGCAAATTCCTCGGCAGGGTCCAAGGCTCAGCCCCAGCATTTT. The V call is TRBV21-1, the J call TRBJ1-5. TRBV21-1 represents a pseudogene. The CDR3 is 16 amino acids.

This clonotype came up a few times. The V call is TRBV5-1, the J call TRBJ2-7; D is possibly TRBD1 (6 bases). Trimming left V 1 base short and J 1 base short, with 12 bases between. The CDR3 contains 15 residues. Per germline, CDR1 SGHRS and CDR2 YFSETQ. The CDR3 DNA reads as TGCGCCAGCAGCTTGCCAGGGGCCCCTTCCTACGAGCAGTACTTC. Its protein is CASSLPGAPSYEQYF.

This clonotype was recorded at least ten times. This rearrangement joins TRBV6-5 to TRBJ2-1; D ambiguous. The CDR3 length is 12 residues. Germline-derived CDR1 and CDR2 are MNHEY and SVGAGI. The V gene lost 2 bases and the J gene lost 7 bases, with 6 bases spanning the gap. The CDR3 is CASSYPSNEQFF. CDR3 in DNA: TGTGCCAGCAGTTACCCTTCGAATGAGCAGTTCTTC.

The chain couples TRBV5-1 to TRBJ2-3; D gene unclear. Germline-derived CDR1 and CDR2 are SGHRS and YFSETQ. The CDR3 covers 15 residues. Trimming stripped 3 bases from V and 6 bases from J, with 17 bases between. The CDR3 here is CASSSTLTPLDTQYF. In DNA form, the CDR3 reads TGCGCCAGCAGCTCAACCTTGACCCCCTTGGATACGCAGTATTTT.

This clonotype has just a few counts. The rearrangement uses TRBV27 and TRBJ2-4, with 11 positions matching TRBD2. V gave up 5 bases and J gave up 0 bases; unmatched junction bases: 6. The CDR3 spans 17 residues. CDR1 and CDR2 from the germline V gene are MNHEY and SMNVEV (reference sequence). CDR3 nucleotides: TGTGCCAGCAGTCCAGGGACTAGCGGATTAGCCAAAAACATTCAGTACTTC. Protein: CASSPGTSGLAKNIQYF.

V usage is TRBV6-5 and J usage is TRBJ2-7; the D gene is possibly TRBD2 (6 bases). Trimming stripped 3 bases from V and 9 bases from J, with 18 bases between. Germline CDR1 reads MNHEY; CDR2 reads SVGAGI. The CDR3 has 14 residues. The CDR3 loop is CASSYTSSLHGQYF. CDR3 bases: TGTGCCAGCAGTTATACTAGCAGCCTACACGGGCAGTACTTC.

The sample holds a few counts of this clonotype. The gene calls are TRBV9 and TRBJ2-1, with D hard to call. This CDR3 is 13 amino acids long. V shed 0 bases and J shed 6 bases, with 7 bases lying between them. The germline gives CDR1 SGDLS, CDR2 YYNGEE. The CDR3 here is CASSVVGLNEQFF. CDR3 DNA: TGTGCCAGCAGCGTAGTCGGTCTCAATGAGCAGTTCTTC.

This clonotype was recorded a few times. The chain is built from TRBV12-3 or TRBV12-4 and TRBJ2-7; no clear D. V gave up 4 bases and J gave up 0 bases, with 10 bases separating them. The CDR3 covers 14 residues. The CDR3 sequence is CASSSSVRSYEQYF. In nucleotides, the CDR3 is TGTGCCAGCAGTTCCAGCGTACGCTCCTACGAGCAGTACTTC.

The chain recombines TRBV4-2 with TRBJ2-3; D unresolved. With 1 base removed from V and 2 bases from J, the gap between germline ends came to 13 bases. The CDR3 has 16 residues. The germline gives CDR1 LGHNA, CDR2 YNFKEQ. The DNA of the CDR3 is TGTGCCAGCAGCCAAGTCCTAGGAAGCTTCACAGATACGCAGTATTTT. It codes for CASSQVLGSFTDTQYF.

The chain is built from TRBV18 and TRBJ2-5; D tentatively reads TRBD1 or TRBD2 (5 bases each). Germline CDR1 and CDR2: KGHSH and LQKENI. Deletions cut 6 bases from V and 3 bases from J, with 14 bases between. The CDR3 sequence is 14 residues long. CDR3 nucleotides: TGTGCCAGCTCGCCTTTAGAGGGGAAAGAGACCCAGTACTTC. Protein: CASSPLEGKETQYF. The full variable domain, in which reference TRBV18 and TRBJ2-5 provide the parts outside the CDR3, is NAGVMQNPRHLVRRRGQEARLRCSPMKGHSHVYWYRQLPEEGLKFMVYLQKENIIDESGMPKERFSAEFPKEGPSILRIQQVVRGDSAAYFCASSPLEGKETQYFGPGTRLLVL.

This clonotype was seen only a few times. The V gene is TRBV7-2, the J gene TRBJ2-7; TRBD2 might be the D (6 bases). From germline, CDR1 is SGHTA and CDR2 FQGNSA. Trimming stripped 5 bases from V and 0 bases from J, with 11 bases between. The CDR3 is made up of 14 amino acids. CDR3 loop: CASSPWDFSYEQYF. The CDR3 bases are TGTGCCAGCAGCCCCTGGGACTTCTCCTACGAGCAGTACTTC.

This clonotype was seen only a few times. CDR3 nucleotide sequence: TGCAGTGCTAGACCCTTAGGTGAGCAAGGTCAGCCCCAGCATTTT. Protein product: CSARPLGEQGQPQHF. This chain uses TRBV20-1 with TRBJ1-5; the D is unclear. V lost 2 bases and J 6 bases, leaving 17 bases between the germline ends. CDR1 and CDR2 (germline): DFQATT, SNEGSKA (reference sequence). This CDR3 is 15 amino acids long.

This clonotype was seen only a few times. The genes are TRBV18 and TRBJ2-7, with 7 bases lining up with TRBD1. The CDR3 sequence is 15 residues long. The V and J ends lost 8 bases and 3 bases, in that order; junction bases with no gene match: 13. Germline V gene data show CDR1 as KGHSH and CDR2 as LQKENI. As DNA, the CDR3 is TGTGCCAGCGCCGAACAGGGGAATGGAGTCTACGAGCAGTACTTC. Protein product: CASAEQGNGVYEQYF.